The 21 T cell receptor beta chains below all came from one sample that was sequenced in a study of blood T cell repertoires in COVID-19. Using immunoSEQ multiplex PCR, the repertoire was profiled, and TCRdb retains in-frame clones only, with some absent. This sample yields some 150,000 clones, of which about 85% are seen a single time; about 2.8% belongs to the top ten. Sequenced material: peripheral blood. The receptor set was obtained from a human donor with acute or convalescent COVID-19. The donor label of this sample is uncertain.

The CDR3 bases are TGTGCCAGCAGCGGGACTAGGCTAGATACGCAGTATTTT. Protein: CASSGTRLDTQYF. The rearrangement joins TRBV11-2 to TRBJ2-3; 8 bases fit TRBD2. Germline V CDR1 and CDR2: SGHAT, FQNNGV. This CDR3 is 13 amino acids long. The junction had 3 bases not matched to a gene; V was cut back by 5 bases and J by 5 bases.

This chain uses TRBV30 with TRBJ2-6; 9 nucleotides agree with TRBD2. Germline CDR1 GTSNPN, CDR2 SVGIG (reference sequence). The CDR3 is 16 residues long. With V trimmed by 6 bases and J by 0 bases, 6 bases remained unmatched. The CDR3 DNA is TGTGCCTGCCATAGCGGGAGCGACTCTGGGGCCAACGTCCTGACTTTC. Translation: CACHSGSDSGANVLTF.

The chain links TRBV6-5 to TRBJ1-6; 7 nucleotides agree with TRBD1. J was trimmed by 15 bases and V by 2 bases; bases with no gene match: 7. CDR1 MNHEY and CDR2 SVGAGI come from the germline V gene. The CDR3 has 13 amino acids. CDR3 amino acids: CASSYGTAFGLHF. Here the CDR3 DNA reads TGTGCCAGCAGTTACGGGACAGCCTTCGGCCTCCACTTT.

This chain joins TRBV5-4 and TRBJ1-6; D remains unclear. Deletions cut 0 bases from V and 9 bases from J, with 10 bases between. This CDR3 is 14 amino acids long. In germline, CDR1 is SGHNT, CDR2 YYREEE (reference sequence). CDR3 nucleotides: TGTGCCAGCAGCTTGGGGCAGCCGGGTTCACCCCTCCACTTT. It encodes CASSLGQPGSPLHF.

This chain links TRBV19 with TRBJ2-1; D is undetermined. Looked up from germline, CDR1 is LNHDA and CDR2 is SQIVND (reference sequence). V lost 1 base and J lost 0, with 7 bases in between. This CDR3 region has 15 residues. The CDR3 is CASSIAFSSYNEQFF. Here the CDR3 DNA reads TGTGCCAGTAGTATAGCGTTTAGCTCCTACAATGAGCAGTTCTTC.

The J gene is TRBJ2-3, the V gene TRBV6-4; 9 bases agree with TRBD2. CDR3 length equals 16 residues. J lost 4 bases, V lost 6 bases, and 11 bases had no gene match. Germline V gives CDR1 MRHNA, CDR2 SNTAGT. The DNA of the CDR3 is TGTGCCAGCAGCGCCGCGAGCGGGGGGTTTGCAGATACGCAGTATTTT. This encodes CASSAASGGFADTQYF.

The chain couples TRBV7-8 to TRBJ1-5; TRBD1 agrees at 10 bases. With 4 bases clipped from V and 3 bases from J, the junction kept 9 bases outside the gene matches. Germline-derived CDR1 and CDR2 are SGHVS and FQNEAQ. The CDR3 runs 17 residues. Written as DNA, the CDR3 is TGTGCCAGCAGCTCCATGGGGACAGGGGCCCCCAATCAGCCCCAGCATTTT. Translating gives CASSSMGTGAPNQPQHF.

This CDR3 reads CASSTRGPDTEAFF. As DNA, the CDR3 is TGCGCCAGCAGCACCAGGGGGCCGGACACTGAAGCTTTCTTT. The chain uses TRBV5-1 and TRBJ1-1, with 8 bases matching TRBD1. J was trimmed by 3 bases and V by 4 bases; bases with no gene match: 5. In germline, CDR1 is SGHRS, CDR2 YFSETQ. The CDR3 spans 14 residues.

The chain's CDR3 is CASSTTGPGSNQPQHF. Here the CDR3 DNA reads TGTGCCAGCAGCACCACAGGGCCGGGTAGCAATCAGCCCCAGCATTTT. This sequence joins TRBV28 and TRBJ1-5; D might be TRBD1 (6 bases). The V end lost 6 bases, the J end lost 0 bases, and 15 bases lay between the germline ends. This CDR3 is 16 amino acids long. From germline, CDR1 is MDHEN and CDR2 SYDVKM.

The rearrangement joins TRBV2 to TRBJ2-6; D unclear. This CDR3 is built from 14 residues. Germline CDR1 reads SNHLY; CDR2 reads FYNNEI. Trimming took off 5 bases at V and 1 base at J, with 6 bases between the two ends. CDR3: CASSFESGANVLTF. The CDR3 region has the DNA TGTGCCAGCAGTTTCGAGTCTGGGGCCAACGTCCTGACTTTC. The variable domain in full, with the rest retrieved from reference TRBV2 and TRBJ2-6, is EPEVTQTPSHQVTQMGQEVILRCVPISNHLYFYWYRQILGQKVEFLVSFYNNEISEKSEIFDDQFSVERPDGSNFTLKIRSTKLEDSAMYFCASSFESGANVLTFGAGSRLTVL.

V and J are TRBV15 and TRBJ1-2; D is unresolved. Trimming removed 1 base at V and 4 bases at J, with 7 bases between. Germline V CDR1 and CDR2: LNHNV, YYDKDF (reference sequence). The CDR3 totals 13 residues. CDR3 bases: TGTGCCACCAGCAGAGTTCTTTCCTATGGCTACACCTTC. Protein sequence: CATSRVLSYGYTF.

The rearrangement links TRBV1 to TRBJ2-7; no check of the table's D call, TRBD2, against the DNA was made. TRBV1 counts as a pseudogene. The length of the CDR3 is 13 residues. As DNA, the CDR3 is TGCACCAGCAGCGGCGGGGGGAACTACGAGCAGTACGTC. It specifies CTSSGGGNYEQYV.

J is TRBJ2-2 and V is TRBV19, with 9 bases that match TRBD1. Germline V lookup: CDR1 LNHDA, CDR2 SQIVND (reference sequence). The CDR3 is 18 residues long. The V segment lost 7 bases and the J segment 6 bases; nucleotides outside the gene matches: 18. The CDR3, as DNA: TGTGCCAGTACCTACCGCTTACAGGGGGCGCCGACATCCGGGGAGCTGTTTTTT. This translates into CASTYRLQGAPTSGELFF.

The chain employs TRBV7-9 and TRBJ1-5, with D possibly being TRBD1 (5 bases). The germline CDR1 and CDR2 sequences are SEHNR and FQNEAQ (reference sequence). The CDR3 runs to 13 residues. V dropped 1 base and J dropped 5 bases, with 6 bases sitting between them. The CDR3 region is CASSLVGDQPQHF. Written as DNA, the CDR3 is TGTGCCAGCAGCTTAGTAGGGGATCAGCCCCAGCATTTT.

The chain recombines TRBV6-5 with TRBJ1-1, with D perhaps TRBD1 (6 bases). Trimming removed 2 bases from V and 4 bases from J, with 17 bases in between. The CDR3 sequence is 16 residues long. The germline gives CDR1 MNHEY, CDR2 SVGAGI. Written as DNA, the CDR3 is TGTGCCAGCAGTTACAGGGGGACGAACCGACGCACTGAAGCTTTCTTT. As protein: CASSYRGTNRRTEAFF.

The chain has TRBV4-3 and TRBJ1-3; maybe TRBD1 (5 bases). Germline assignment: CDR1 LGHNA and CDR2 YSLEER. Trimming took 0 bases from V and 0 from J, leaving 6 bases between them. The CDR3 consists of 15 residues. This chain's CDR3 is CASSQDGGSGNTIYF. DNA for the CDR3: TGCGCCAGCAGCCAAGACGGGGGCTCTGGAAACACCATATATTTT.

The genes are TRBV7-3 and TRBJ2-7, with D maybe TRBD1 (5 bases). The CDR3 length is 13 residues. Trimming cost V 2 bases and J 5 bases, with 10 bases left between them. The V gene's germline CDR1 is SGHTA and CDR2 FQGTGA. For the CDR3, the DNA is TGTGCCAGCAGCTTACAGGGTGGTAACGAGCAGTACTTC. This gives the protein CASSLQGGNEQYF.

This sequence joins TRBV18 and TRBJ2-3; 7 nucleotides match TRBD1. Germline CDR1 reads KGHSH; CDR2 reads LQKENI. The CDR3 contains 14 residues. V was pared by 1 base and J by 5 bases, with 3 bases of the junction left unmatched. The CDR3 loop reads CASSPLQGKDTQYF. The DNA for the CDR3 is TGTGCCAGCTCACCACTACAGGGGAAAGATACGCAGTATTTT.

V usage is TRBV19 and J usage is TRBJ2-1, with 9 positions matching TRBD1. CDR1 and CDR2 (germline): LNHDA, SQIVND (reference sequence). The V and J ends lost 6 bases and 9 bases, in that order; junction bases with no gene match: 9. The length of the CDR3 is 14 residues. CDR3: CASRILQGAGEQFF. The CDR3 nucleotides are TGTGCCAGTAGAATCTTACAGGGGGCTGGTGAGCAGTTCTTC. The complete variable domain, with remaining parts taken from reference TRBV19 and TRBJ2-1, reads DGGITQSPKYLFRKEGQNVTLSCEQNLNHDAMYWYRQDPGQGLRLIYYSQIVNDFQKGDIAEGYSVSREKKESFPLTVTSAQKNPTAFYLCASRILQGAGEQFFGPGTRLTVL.

The DNA of the CDR3 is TGCGCCAGCAGCCAATTGGACTCAAGTACGCAGTATTTT. Translated, it gives CASSQLDSSTQYF. The genes are TRBV4-3 and TRBJ2-3; D perhaps matches TRBD2 (5 bases). CDR1 is LGHNA and CDR2 is YSLEER in the germline V gene. Trimming cost V 2 bases and J 8 bases, with 11 bases left between them. The CDR3 sequence is 13 residues long.

The chain is built from TRBV4-1 and TRBJ2-2; TRBD1 is a possible D gene (5 bases). V lost 1 base, J lost 2 bases, and 14 bases lay in between. The CDR3 spans 17 residues. From germline, CDR1 is MGHRA and CDR2 YSYEKL. The CDR3, as DNA: TGCGCCAGCAGCCAAGTCCCCGCAGGGTCAAACACCGGGGAGCTGTTTTTT. This translates into CASSQVPAGSNTGELFF.